The following is a TCR beta chain sequence with its context. The sample is drawn from a study of neurological immune-mediated disorders. MiXCR, applied by TCRdb to the 5' RACE reads, yields one record per CDR3 protein. The sample records about 60,000 distinct CDR3 sequences, 3.5% to 4.5% being singletons. This CDR3 has 14 residues. V was shortened by 3 bases and J by 4 bases, with 15 bases between the two germline ends. In germline, CDR1 is SQVTM, CDR2 ANQGSEA. The sample taken for sequencing was PBMCs. The chain joins TRBV29-1 to TRBJ1-2, with D possibly matching TRBD1 (6 bases). This TCR came from a woman aged 45-65 years with multiple sclerosis. This CDR3 is CSVDGPGHPYGYTF. The CDR3, as DNA: TGCAGCGTTGACGGCCCGGGACACCCCTATGGCTACACCTTC.